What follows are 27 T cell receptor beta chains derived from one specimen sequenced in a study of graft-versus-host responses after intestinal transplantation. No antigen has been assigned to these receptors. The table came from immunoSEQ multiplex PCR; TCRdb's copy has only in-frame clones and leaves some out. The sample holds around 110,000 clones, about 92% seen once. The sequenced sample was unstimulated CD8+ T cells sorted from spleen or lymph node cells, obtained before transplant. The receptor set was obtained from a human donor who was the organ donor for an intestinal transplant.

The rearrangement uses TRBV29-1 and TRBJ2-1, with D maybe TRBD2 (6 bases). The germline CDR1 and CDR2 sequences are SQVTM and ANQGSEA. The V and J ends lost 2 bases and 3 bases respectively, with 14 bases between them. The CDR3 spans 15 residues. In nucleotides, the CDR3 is TGCAGCGTTGAACGGGACGCGGGACTCTACAATGAGCAGTTCTTC. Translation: CSVERDAGLYNEQFF.

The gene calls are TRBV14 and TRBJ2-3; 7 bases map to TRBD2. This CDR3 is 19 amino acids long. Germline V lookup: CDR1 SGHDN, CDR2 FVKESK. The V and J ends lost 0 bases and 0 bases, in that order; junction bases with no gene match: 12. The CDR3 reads CASSQEPLPGGSSTDTQYF. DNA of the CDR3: TGTGCCAGCAGCCAAGAGCCGTTACCGGGGGGTTCTAGCACAGATACGCAGTATTTT.

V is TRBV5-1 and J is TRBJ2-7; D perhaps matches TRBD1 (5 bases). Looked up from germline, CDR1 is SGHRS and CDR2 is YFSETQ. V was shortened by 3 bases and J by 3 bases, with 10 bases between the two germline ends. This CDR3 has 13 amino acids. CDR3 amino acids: CASSSIDSYEQYF. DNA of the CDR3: TGCGCCAGCAGCTCCATCGACAGCTACGAGCAGTACTTC.

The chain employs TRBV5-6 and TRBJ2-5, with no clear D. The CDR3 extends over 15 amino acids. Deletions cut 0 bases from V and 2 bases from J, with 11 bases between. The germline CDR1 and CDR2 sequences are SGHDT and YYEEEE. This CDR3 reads CASSLVGIGQETQYF. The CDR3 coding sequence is TGTGCCAGCAGCTTGGTTGGGATCGGACAAGAGACCCAGTACTTC.

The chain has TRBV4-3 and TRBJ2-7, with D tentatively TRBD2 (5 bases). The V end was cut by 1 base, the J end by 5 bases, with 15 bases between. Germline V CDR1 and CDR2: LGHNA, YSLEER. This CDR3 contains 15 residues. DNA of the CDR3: TGCGCCAGCAGCCAAGTGAGGGCCGATACGGACGAGCAGTACTTC. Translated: CASSQVRADTDEQYF.

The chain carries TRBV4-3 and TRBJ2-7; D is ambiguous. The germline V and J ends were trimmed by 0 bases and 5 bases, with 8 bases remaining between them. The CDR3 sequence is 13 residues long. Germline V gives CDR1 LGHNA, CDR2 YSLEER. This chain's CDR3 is CASSQDRANEQYF. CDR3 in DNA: TGCGCCAGCAGCCAAGATCGAGCAAACGAGCAGTACTTC.

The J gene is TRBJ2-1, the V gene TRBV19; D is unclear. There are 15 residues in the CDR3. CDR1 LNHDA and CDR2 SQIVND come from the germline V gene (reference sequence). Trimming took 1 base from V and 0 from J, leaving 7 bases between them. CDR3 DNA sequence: TGTGCCAGTAGTATAGGGATTTACTCCTACAATGAGCAGTTCTTC. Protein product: CASSIGIYSYNEQFF.

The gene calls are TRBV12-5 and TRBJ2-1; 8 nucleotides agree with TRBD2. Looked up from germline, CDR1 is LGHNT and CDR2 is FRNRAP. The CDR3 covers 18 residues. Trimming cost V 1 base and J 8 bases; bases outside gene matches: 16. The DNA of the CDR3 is TGTGCTAGTGGTTTGGCCCGAAGCGGGAGAGGGGTAATCTATGAGCAGTTCTTC. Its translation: CASGLARSGRGVIYEQFF.

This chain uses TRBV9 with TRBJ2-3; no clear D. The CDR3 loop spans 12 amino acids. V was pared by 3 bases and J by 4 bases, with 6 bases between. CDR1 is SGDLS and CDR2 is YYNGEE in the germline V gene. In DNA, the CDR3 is TGTGCCAGCAGCGGATACGCAGATACGCAGTATTTT. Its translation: CASSGYADTQYF.

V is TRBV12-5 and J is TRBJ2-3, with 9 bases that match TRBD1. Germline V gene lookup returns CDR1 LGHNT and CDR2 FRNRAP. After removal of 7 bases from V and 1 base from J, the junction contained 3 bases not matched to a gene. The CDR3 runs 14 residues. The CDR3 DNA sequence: TGTGCTAGTGCCCGGGACAGGGGCACAGATACGCAGTATTTT. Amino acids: CASARDRGTDTQYF.

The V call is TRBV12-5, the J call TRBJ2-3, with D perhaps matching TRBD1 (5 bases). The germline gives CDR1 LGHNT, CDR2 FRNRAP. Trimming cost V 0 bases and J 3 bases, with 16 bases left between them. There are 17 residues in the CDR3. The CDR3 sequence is CASGLVPKTEATDTQYF. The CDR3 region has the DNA TGTGCTAGTGGTTTGGTACCCAAGACAGAGGCGACAGATACGCAGTATTTT.

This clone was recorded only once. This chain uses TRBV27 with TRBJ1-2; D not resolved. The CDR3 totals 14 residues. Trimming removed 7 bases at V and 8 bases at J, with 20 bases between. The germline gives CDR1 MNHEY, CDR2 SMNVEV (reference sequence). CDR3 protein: CASKILGGSGGYTF. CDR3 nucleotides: TGTGCCAGCAAAATATTGGGAGGATCAGGAGGCTACACCTTC.

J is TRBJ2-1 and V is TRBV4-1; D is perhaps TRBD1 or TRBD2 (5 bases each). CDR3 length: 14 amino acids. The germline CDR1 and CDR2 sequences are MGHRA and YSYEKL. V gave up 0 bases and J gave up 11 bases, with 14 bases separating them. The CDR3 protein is CASSQDSLGAQQFF. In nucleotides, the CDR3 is TGCGCCAGCAGCCAAGATTCCCTCGGGGCGCAGCAGTTCTTC.

The DNA of the CDR3 is TGTGCCAGCAGCTTAATGGCGGAACAAGAGACCCAGTACTTC. It is translated as CASSLMAEQETQYF. The J gene is TRBJ2-5, the V gene TRBV7-9; D ambiguous. CDR1 and CDR2 from the germline V gene are SEHNR and FQNEAQ (reference sequence). V gave up 2 bases and J gave up 2 bases, with 9 bases separating them. The CDR3 has 14 residues.

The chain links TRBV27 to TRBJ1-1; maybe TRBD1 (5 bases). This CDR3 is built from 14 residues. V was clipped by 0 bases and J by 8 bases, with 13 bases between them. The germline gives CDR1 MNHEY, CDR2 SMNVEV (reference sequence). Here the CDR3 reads CASSLSGGTGEAFF. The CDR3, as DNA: TGTGCCAGCAGTTTATCCGGTGGGACTGGCGAAGCTTTCTTT.

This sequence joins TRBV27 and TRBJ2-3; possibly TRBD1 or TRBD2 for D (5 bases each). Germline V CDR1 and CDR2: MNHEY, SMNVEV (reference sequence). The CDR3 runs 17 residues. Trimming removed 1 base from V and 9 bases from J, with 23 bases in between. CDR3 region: CASSLLAGLAERSTQYF. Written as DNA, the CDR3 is TGTGCCAGCAGTTTATTGGCAGGGCTAGCCGAACGATCGACGCAGTATTTT.

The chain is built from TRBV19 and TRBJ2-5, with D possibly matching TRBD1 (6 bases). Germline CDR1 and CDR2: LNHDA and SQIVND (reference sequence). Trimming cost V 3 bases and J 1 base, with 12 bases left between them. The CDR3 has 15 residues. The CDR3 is CASSIVAGVQETQYF. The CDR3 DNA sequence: TGTGCCAGTAGTATTGTGGCAGGGGTCCAAGAGACCCAGTACTTC.

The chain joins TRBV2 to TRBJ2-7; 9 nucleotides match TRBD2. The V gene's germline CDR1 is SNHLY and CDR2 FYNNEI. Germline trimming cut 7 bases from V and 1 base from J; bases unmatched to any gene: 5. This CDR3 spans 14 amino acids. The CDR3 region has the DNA TGTGCCAGCATCGCCGCGGGAGGGTCCTACGAGCAGTACTTC. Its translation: CASIAAGGSYEQYF.

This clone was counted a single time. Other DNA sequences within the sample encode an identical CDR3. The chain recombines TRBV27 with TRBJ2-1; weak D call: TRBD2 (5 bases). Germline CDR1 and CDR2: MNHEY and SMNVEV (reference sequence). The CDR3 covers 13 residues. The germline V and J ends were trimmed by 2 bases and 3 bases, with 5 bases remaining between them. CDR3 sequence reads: CASSLGLYNEQFF. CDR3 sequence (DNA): TGTGCCAGCAGTTTAGGACTCTACAATGAGCAGTTCTTC.

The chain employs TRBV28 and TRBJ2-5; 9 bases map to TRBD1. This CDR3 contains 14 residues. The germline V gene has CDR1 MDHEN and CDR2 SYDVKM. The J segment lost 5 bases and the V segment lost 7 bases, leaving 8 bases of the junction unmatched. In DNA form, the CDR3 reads TGTGCCAGCACCGGAACAGGGGGCATGGAGACCCAGTACTTC. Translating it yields CASTGTGGMETQYF.

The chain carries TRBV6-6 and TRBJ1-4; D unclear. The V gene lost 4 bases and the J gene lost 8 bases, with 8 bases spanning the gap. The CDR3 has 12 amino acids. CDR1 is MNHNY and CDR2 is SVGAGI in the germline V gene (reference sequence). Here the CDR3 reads CASSWGAEKLFF. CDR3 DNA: TGTGCCAGCAGTTGGGGTGCCGAAAAACTGTTTTTT.

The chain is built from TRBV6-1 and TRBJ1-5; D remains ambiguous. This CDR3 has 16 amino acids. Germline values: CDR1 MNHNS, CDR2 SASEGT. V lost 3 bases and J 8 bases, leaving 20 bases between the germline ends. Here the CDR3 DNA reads TGTGCCAGCAGTGATGTACCGGCCCTTCCAATCAAGCCCCAGCATTTT. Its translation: CASSDVPALPIKPQHF.

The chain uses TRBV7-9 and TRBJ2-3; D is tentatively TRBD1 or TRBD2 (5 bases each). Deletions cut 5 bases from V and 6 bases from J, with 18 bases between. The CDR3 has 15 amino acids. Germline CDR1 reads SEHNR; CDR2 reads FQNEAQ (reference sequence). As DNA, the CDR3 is TGTGCCAGCAGCCATCCTGGGGGATCTGGGGATACGCAGTATTTT. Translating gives CASSHPGGSGDTQYF.

The CDR3 spells CASSPTGGEQFF. Written as DNA, the CDR3 is TGTGCCAGCAGCCCGACAGGCGGTGAGCAGTTCTTC. The chain links TRBV5-4 to TRBJ2-1; weak D call: TRBD1 (6 bases). The CDR3 is 12 amino acids. CDR1 is SGHNT, CDR2 YYREEE, per germline (reference sequence). V dropped 4 bases and J dropped 9 bases, with 11 bases sitting between them.

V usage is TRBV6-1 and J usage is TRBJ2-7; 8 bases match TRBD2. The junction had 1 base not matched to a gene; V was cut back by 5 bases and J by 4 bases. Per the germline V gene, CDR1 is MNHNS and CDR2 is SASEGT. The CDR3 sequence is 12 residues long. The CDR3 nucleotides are TGTGCCAGCAGTCCGGGGGGGTACGAGCAGTACTTC. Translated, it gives CASSPGGYEQYF.

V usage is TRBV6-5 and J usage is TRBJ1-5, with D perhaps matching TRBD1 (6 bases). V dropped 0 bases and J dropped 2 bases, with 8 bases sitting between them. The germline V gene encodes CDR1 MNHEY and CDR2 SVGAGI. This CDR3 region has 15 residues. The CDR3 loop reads CASSYSRGGNQPQHF. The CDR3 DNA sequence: TGTGCCAGCAGTTACTCCAGGGGTGGCAATCAGCCCCAGCATTTT.

The CDR3 DNA reads TGTGCCAGTAGTACGCGGGGACAGGCTAACTATGGCTACACCTTC. It encodes CASSTRGQANYGYTF. This rearrangement joins TRBV19 to TRBJ1-2; the match to TRBD1 covers 8 bases. V gave up 4 bases and J gave up 0 bases; unmatched junction bases: 4. The CDR3 covers 15 residues. CDR1 LNHDA and CDR2 SQIVND come from the germline V gene (reference sequence).